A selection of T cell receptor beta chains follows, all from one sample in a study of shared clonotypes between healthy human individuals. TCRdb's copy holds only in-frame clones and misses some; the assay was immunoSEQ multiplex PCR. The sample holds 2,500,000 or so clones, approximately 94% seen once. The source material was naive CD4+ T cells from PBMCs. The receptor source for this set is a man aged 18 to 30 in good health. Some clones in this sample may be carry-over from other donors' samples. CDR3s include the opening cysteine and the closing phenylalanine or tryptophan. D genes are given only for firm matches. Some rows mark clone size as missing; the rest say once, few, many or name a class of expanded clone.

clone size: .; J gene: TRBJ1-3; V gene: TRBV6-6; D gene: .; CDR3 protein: CASSYGQPYSGNTIYF
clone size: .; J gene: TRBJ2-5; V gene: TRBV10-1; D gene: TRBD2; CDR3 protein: CASSPVASGRGPQYF
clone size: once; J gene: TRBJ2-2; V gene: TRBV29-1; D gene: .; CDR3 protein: CSVGISGELFF
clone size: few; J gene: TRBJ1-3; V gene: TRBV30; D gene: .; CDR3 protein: CAWSGQPTTIYF
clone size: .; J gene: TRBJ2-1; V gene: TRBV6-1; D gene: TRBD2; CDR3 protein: CASSPRGTYNEQFF
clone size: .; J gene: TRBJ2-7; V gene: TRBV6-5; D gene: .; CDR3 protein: CASSSPGKTTYEQYF
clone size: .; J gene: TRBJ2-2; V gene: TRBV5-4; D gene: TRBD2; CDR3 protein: CASRPKYGLAGIAGELFF
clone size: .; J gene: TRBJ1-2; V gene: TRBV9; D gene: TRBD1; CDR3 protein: CASSSQGDYGYTF
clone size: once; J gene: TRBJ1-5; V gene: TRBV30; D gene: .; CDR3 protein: CAWSLSPMGGLLPQHF
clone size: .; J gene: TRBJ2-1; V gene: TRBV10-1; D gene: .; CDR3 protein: CASSDSSLGGNEQFF
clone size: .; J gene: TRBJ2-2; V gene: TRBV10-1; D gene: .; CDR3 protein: CASSDGGGWTGELFF